The clone carrying this T cell receptor beta chain was observed a single time. Its antigen is undetermined. This specimen comes from a study of T cell repertoires in cytomegalovirus infection. Background on the study: Epitope selection comprised recently identified HLA-C-restricted CMV epitopes and well-studied HLA-B-restricted CMV epitopes.

Germline lookup yields CDR1 SGHDT and CDR2 YYEEEE. V was trimmed by 2 bases and J by 8 bases, leaving 13 bases between them. The CDR3 contains 13 residues. Findings and limits, study-wide: Totalled public TCR beta family frequency picked out people who carried CMV plus the relevant HLA.

TCRdb fed the reads into MiXCR, producing one record per CDR3 protein. The sample lists hundreds of thousands of distinct CDR3 sequences; more than 25% were seen once. The TCR was taken from a human donor in good health (CMV status not recorded). Some clones in this sample may be carry-over from other donors' samples. The material was cultured CD8+ T cells from PBMCs, obtained from culture after CMV antigen stimulation. The rearrangement links TRBV5-6 to TRBJ1-2; D is unclear. In nucleotides, the CDR3 is TGTGCCAGCAGCTTCGGATATGGGAACGGCTACACCTTC. Protein: CASSFGYGNGYTF. The full variable domain, in which reference TRBV5-6 and TRBJ1-2 provide the parts outside the CDR3, is DAGVTQSPTHLIKTRGQQVTLRCSPKSGHDTVSWYQQALGQGPQFIFQYYEEEERQRGNFPDRFSGHQFPNYSSELNVNALLLGDSALYLCASSFGYGNGYTFGSGTRLTVV.